This is a list of T cell receptor beta chains from one sample in a study of Graves' ophthalmopathy and Graves' hyperthyroidism. TCRdb reprocessed the multiplex PCR reads with MiXCR, giving one entry per CDR3 protein. The sample contains about 210,000 distinct CDR3 sequences, just under 30% of which appear only once. Sequences were obtained from peripheral blood. These receptors originate from a man over 45 with Graves' ophthalmopathy. CDR3s include the opening cysteine and the closing phenylalanine or tryptophan. A D gene is named only where the DNA matches it firmly. The size field is filled for only some rows; it gives once, few, many or a size class.

V: TRBV27
size: many
D: -
J: TRBJ2-4
DNA: TGTGCCAGCAGTTTATCTGGGTGGGGAAACATTCAGTACTTC
CDR3: CASSLSGWGNIQYF

V: TRBV12-3/TRBV12-4
size: many
D: TRBD2
J: TRBJ2-7
DNA: TGTGCCAGCAGTCAGACTAGCGGGATCTACGAGCAGTACTTC
CDR3: CASSQTSGIYEQYF

V: TRBV7-2
size: -
D: TRBD2
J: TRBJ2-7
DNA: TGTGCCAGCAGGCTTCGGGGGGAATCCTCCTACGAGCAGTACTTC
CDR3: CASRLRGESSYEQYF

V: TRBV6-5
size: many
D: -
J: TRBJ2-2
DNA: TGTGCCAGCAGGTCACCCGGGGAGCTGTTTTTT
CDR3: CASRSPGELFF

V: TRBV19
size: -
D: -
J: TRBJ2-7
DNA: TGTGCCAGCAGTTTCGGTCACCGGGGGCAGTACTTC
CDR3: CASSFGHRGQYF

V: TRBV4-1
size: many
D: TRBD1
J: TRBJ2-5
DNA: TGCGCCAGCAGCCCGGGACAGTACCAAGAGACCCAGTACTTC
CDR3: CASSPGQYQETQYF

V: TRBV12-3/TRBV12-4
size: -
D: -
J: TRBJ1-1
DNA: TGTGCCAGCAGTCCCAGCCTCGGGGAGAACACTGAAGCTTTCTTT
CDR3: CASSPSLGENTEAFF

V: TRBV18
size: many
D: -
J: TRBJ1-5
DNA: TGTGCCAGCTCACCAACATGGGATCAGCCCCAGCATTTT
CDR3: CASSPTWDQPQHF

V: TRBV20-1
size: -
D: -
J: TRBJ1-6
DNA: TGCAGTGCTACCCCTTACAGGGCCAATAATTCACCCCTCCACTTT
CDR3: CSATPYRANNSPLHF

V: TRBV19
size: many
D: TRBD1
J: TRBJ1-1
DNA: TGTGCCAGTAGTACGAGACAGGGGGCTACGATGAACACTGAAGCTTTCTTT
CDR3: CASSTRQGATMNTEAFF

V: TRBV12-3/TRBV12-4
size: few
D: -
J: TRBJ2-7
DNA: TGTGCCAGCAGTTCGGGGTACGGCGAGCAGTACTTC
CDR3: CASSSGYGEQYF